The present T cell receptor (beta chain) was sequenced within a study of T cell changes during pregnancy in multiple sclerosis. Sequencing was performed with immunoSEQ multiplex PCR; in TCRdb, only in-frame clones are kept and a portion is missing. This sample has some 110,000 clones, with roughly 90% found just once. Losses at the gene ends were 2 bases for V and 1 base for J; bases not matched to a gene: 6. Germline V lookup: CDR1 SEHNR, CDR2 FQNEAQ (reference sequence). CDR3 length equals 16 residues. The sample was peripheral blood, taken in the third trimester of pregnancy. The chain links TRBV7-9 to TRBJ2-3; 7 nucleotides agree with TRBD1. This receptor was taken from a female donor with multiple sclerosis, enrolled in a pregnancy study. The CDR3 bases are TGTGCCAGCAGCTTATCCGGGACAGCCGGCACAGATACGCAGTATTTT. Its protein is CASSLSGTAGTDTQYF.